What follows are 11 T cell receptor beta chains derived from one specimen sequenced in a study of blood T cell repertoires in COVID-19 (dated by TCRdb to the early 2020s). The library was produced with the immunoSEQ multiplex PCR assay. TCRdb obtained this table from immuneACCESS and retained in-frame rearrangements with V and J assigned. These tables miss some clones; where compared with another copy, unresolved V genes account for less than half of the shortfall, and the remainder is unexplained. Within this sample are 110,000 or so clones, with 85% to 90% of them counted one time only. The leading ten clones occupy approximately 5.1% of the sample. Sequencing was performed on peripheral blood. The origin of the receptors is a woman aged 55-69 years with COVID-19, enrolled during active disease.

The chain couples TRBV4-1 to TRBJ1-6, with D unclear. The germline CDR1 and CDR2 sequences are MGHRA and YSYEKL. This CDR3 has 15 amino acids. Between the trimmed V and J ends, which lost 6 bases and 7 bases, there was a span of 16 bases. CDR3 sequence reads: CASREGRQANSPLHF. CDR3 bases: TGCGCCAGCAGGGAGGGAAGACAAGCCAATTCACCCCTCCACTTT.

In DNA form, the CDR3 reads TGTGCCAGCAGTTTCATACAGGCCTATAATTCACCCCTCCACTTT. Protein sequence: CASSFIQAYNSPLHF. This chain joins TRBV28 and TRBJ1-6; D perhaps matches TRBD1 (5 bases). The CDR3 loop spans 15 amino acids. Trimming shortened V by 3 bases and J by 2 bases, and 8 bases separated the two germline ends. Per germline, CDR1 MDHEN and CDR2 SYDVKM.

V usage is TRBV5-1 and J usage is TRBJ2-5, with TRBD2 identical over 8 bases. Germline CDR1 and CDR2: SGHRS and YFSETQ. Unmatched junction bases numbered 6, after V lost 2 bases and J lost 3 bases. The CDR3 spans 15 residues. The CDR3 spells CASSFGTSGEETQYF. CDR3 DNA sequence: TGCGCCAGCAGCTTCGGGACTAGTGGAGAAGAGACCCAGTACTTC.

The J gene is TRBJ1-1, the V gene TRBV19, with D unresolved. Trimming removed 8 bases at V and 0 bases at J, with 19 bases between. Germline assignment: CDR1 LNHDA and CDR2 SQIVND (reference sequence). The CDR3 length is 16 residues. CDR3 residues: CASQHLDGNMNTEAFF. For the CDR3, the DNA is TGTGCCAGTCAACACCTCGACGGGAACATGAACACTGAAGCTTTCTTT. Looking up the rest from reference TRBV19 and TRBJ1-1 gives the full variable domain: DGGITQSPKYLFRKEGQNVTLSCEQNLNHDAMYWYRQDPGQGLRLIYYSQIVNDFQKGDIAEGYSVSREKKESFPLTVTSAQKNPTAFYLCASQHLDGNMNTEAFFGQGTRLTVV.

The chain combines TRBV27 with TRBJ1-5; tentatively, D is TRBD1 (5 bases). Germline loops: CDR1 MNHEY, CDR2 SMNVEV (reference sequence). The CDR3 loop spans 14 amino acids. Between the trimmed V and J ends, which lost 5 bases and 0 bases, there was a span of 8 bases. CDR3 sequence (DNA): TGTGCCAGCAGTCCGACAGATAGCAATCAGCCCCAGCATTTT. Protein product: CASSPTDSNQPQHF.

This clone was counted a single time. The rearrangement uses TRBV5-5 and TRBJ2-3; TRBD2 matches at 7 bases. The germline gives CDR1 SGHKS, CDR2 YYEKEE (reference sequence). This CDR3 comprises 15 residues. The trim removed 4 bases at V and 0 bases at J, leaving 5 bases unmatched. For the CDR3, the DNA is TGTGCCAGCAGCCCGCGGGGGACTAGCACAGATACGCAGTATTTT. Protein product: CASSPRGTSTDTQYF.

The chain combines TRBV10-3 with TRBJ1-2; 11 bases fit TRBD1. This CDR3 comprises 13 residues. Per the germline V gene, CDR1 is ENHRY and CDR2 is SYGVKD. The J segment lost 7 bases and the V segment lost 3 bases, leaving 1 base of the junction unmatched. CDR3: CAISEGTGGGYTF. CDR3 nucleotides: TGTGCCATCAGTGAAGGGACAGGGGGTGGCTACACCTTC.

The V call is TRBV9, the J call TRBJ1-1; 9 bases line up with TRBD1. CDR1 and CDR2 (germline): SGDLS, YYNGEE. Trimming removed 3 bases from V and 7 bases from J; junction bases left unmatched: 7. This CDR3 spans 14 amino acids. For the CDR3, the DNA is TGTGCCAGCAGCGCTACAGGGGGCGAGGGTGAAGCTTTCTTT. It specifies CASSATGGEGEAFF.

A single count supports this clone. The rearrangement links TRBV9 to TRBJ2-1, with D possibly being TRBD2 (6 bases). The CDR3 spans 14 residues. Trimming left V 3 bases short and J 5 bases short, with 12 bases between. CDR1 is SGDLS and CDR2 is YYNGEE in the germline V gene. CDR3 bases: TGTGCCAGCAGCGGAGTGACGGGGGACAATGAGCAGTTCTTC. It specifies CASSGVTGDNEQFF.

This clone was seen just once. The gene calls are TRBV19 and TRBJ2-5; 12 bases fit TRBD1. Germline V gene data show CDR1 as LNHDA and CDR2 as SQIVND (reference sequence). This CDR3 comprises 15 residues. V lost 6 bases to trimming and J lost 4 bases; unmatched junction nucleotides: 6. The CDR3 region is CASSKGTGGPETQYF. CDR3 DNA sequence: TGTGCCAGTAGCAAAGGGACAGGGGGCCCAGAGACCCAGTACTTC.

The J gene is TRBJ1-3, the V gene TRBV5-1, with 9 bases lining up with TRBD1. Germline V gives CDR1 SGHRS, CDR2 YFSETQ. Germline trimming cut 0 bases from V and 2 bases from J; bases unmatched to any gene: 3. This CDR3 has 16 amino acids. The CDR3 reads CASSLGTGDTGNTIYF. The DNA of the CDR3 is TGCGCCAGCAGCTTGGGGACAGGGGACACTGGAAACACCATATATTTT.